This T cell receptor beta chain was captured by sequencing in a study of human T cells and chemical hapten exposure. Each CDR3 protein is one row after TCRdb ran MiXCR on the RACE reads. The sample records just over 70,000 distinct CDR3 sequences, more than 9.5% being singletons. Noted time point: patch test 3, about 24 weeks after DPC sensitization. Treatment of the sample: therapeutic diphenylcyclopropenone sensitization with weekly scalp DPC. Whole-study results and caveats: PT1 expanded TCR numbers tracked positively with patch test score. Because all patients had alopecia, their immune responses might differ from healthy ones. Significantly more large CDR3 similarity clusters were formed by expanded TCRs than by controls.

This clonotype came up many times. Its target is unknown. The CDR3 is 18 amino acids. Germline V CDR1 and CDR2: KGHSH, LQKENI. V lost 5 bases and J lost 0; bases outside the gene matches: 15. This sequence joins TRBV18 and TRBJ1-1; 7 bases map to TRBD1. The clonotype comes from a woman between 45 and 65 years old with alopecia areata. Some clones in this sample may be carry-over from other donors' samples. The sample here was whole blood, taken in connection with sensitization to the hapten diphenylcyclopropenone (DPC). This CDR3 reads CASSSLGSGTVMNTEAFF. CDR3 in DNA: TGTGCCAGCTCATCTTTAGGGTCCGGGACAGTTATGAACACTGAAGCTTTCTTT.